This TCR beta chain was documented in a study of T cells in Graves' hyperthyroidism and ophthalmopathy. Looking at the study overall: Peripheral blood sampling occurred at initial diagnosis, before any treatment. Overall study findings and caveats: Model predictions of ophthalmopathy came a median about 6.3 months before onset.

This clonotype was found many times. Its antigen remains unidentified. The germline V gene encodes CDR1 LNHDA and CDR2 SQIVND (reference sequence). CDR3 length equals 14 residues. The J segment lost 2 bases and the V segment lost 6 bases, leaving 6 bases of the junction unmatched. A Clinical Activity Score of at least 3, a NOSPECS grade of at least 4 and a duration under 3 months were recorded in the ophthalmopathy patients. Approximately 10 ml of fresh peripheral blood supplied the PBMCs. TCR beta CDR3 region amplification was performed from RNA transcripts. Carried out on the TCR CDR3, a first-round RT-PCR used the HTBI primer set. Each CDR3 protein is one row after TCRdb ran MiXCR on the multiplex PCR reads. Of about 400,000 distinct CDR3 sequences listed, roughly an eighth were seen once; the top ten hold approximately 27%.

This receptor was identified in a man aged 50-60 years with Graves' ophthalmopathy. The sequenced material came from blood. V usage is TRBV19 and J usage is TRBJ1-1; 7 nucleotides align to TRBD1. The CDR3 bases are TGTGCCAGTAGAAGGACAGGCGACAACACTGAAGCTTTCTTT. This sequence encodes CASRRTGDNTEAFF.